This TCR beta chain was identified during a study of identical twins. Study results and limitations: For cord blood, abundant beta clonotypes had fewer insertions, unlike memory repertoires, which showed none. Instead of following the same donors, the conclusions were based on cross-sectional statistical analysis.

MiXCR, run by TCRdb on the 5' RACE reads, gives a single entry per CDR3 protein. Here the sample spans under 250,000 distinct CDR3 sequences, 12% being singletons. On this clonotype itself: The antigen is undetermined.

The CDR3 length is 14 residues. The germline V gene encodes CDR1 MNHEY and CDR2 SMNVEV (reference sequence). With V trimmed by 6 bases and J by 6 bases, 3 bases remained unmatched. These data were also filed under a second study, of yellow fever vaccine responses in identical twins. That source reports: It has been reported that, in twins, the vaccine T cell response seemed partly convergent and partly personalized.

The clonotype was recovered from a young woman in good health. The sample comprised memory (CD45RO+) T cells sorted from blood. The chain has TRBV27 and TRBJ2-1; 12 bases are shared with TRBD2. In DNA, the CDR3 is TGTGCCAGCAGCTCGGGACTAGCGGGCAATGAGCAGTTCTTC. Protein product: CASSSGLAGNEQFF.